The 29 T cell receptor beta chains listed next were all sequenced from one sample in a study of T cells after yellow fever vaccination. TCRdb redid the calling of the 5' RACE reads with MiXCR, one entry per CDR3 protein. Among approximately 600,000 distinct CDR3 sequences, about 12% were seen once, and the ten largest hold under 15%. The specimen comprised PBMCs, sampled on the day of the yellow fever booster vaccination. The receptors shown here come from a man under 40 who received the YFV17D yellow fever vaccine.

The chain recombines TRBV20-1 with TRBJ2-3; 11 bases match TRBD2. Losses at the gene ends were 6 bases for V and 4 bases for J; bases not matched to a gene: 9. Germline V gene sequence: CDR1 DFQATT, CDR2 SNEGSKA (reference sequence). CDR3 size: 15 residues. CDR3 residues: CSAHRSGRASDTQYF. The CDR3 nucleotides read TGCAGTGCCCATCGTAGCGGGAGGGCCTCAGATACGCAGTATTTT.

This clonotype turned up a few times. The V call is TRBV11-2, the J call TRBJ2-1, with TRBD1 identical over 7 bases. Per the germline V gene, CDR1 is SGHAT and CDR2 is FQNNGV. CDR3 size: 14 residues. V lost 5 bases to trimming and J lost 4 bases; unmatched junction nucleotides: 5. The DNA of the CDR3 is TGTGCCAGCAGCAAACCGGGACAGTACAATGAGCAGTTCTTC. Residues: CASSKPGQYNEQFF.

The sample holds a few counts of this clonotype. This sequence joins TRBV18 and TRBJ2-5; TRBD1 or TRBD2 may be the D gene (6 bases each). The V end was cut by 6 bases, the J end by 5 bases, with 22 bases between. There are 16 residues in the CDR3. Germline CDR1 KGHSH, CDR2 LQKENI. The CDR3 sequence: CASSGLLIGGQETQYF. CDR3 bases: TGTGCCAGCTCCGGTCTACTGATCGGGGGCCAGGAGACCCAGTACTTC.

The chain uses TRBV19 and TRBJ2-5, with a tentative D call TRBD2 (6 bases). CDR3 length equals 13 residues. V was shortened by 10 bases and J by 5 bases, with 17 bases between the two germline ends. Per germline, CDR1 LNHDA and CDR2 SQIVND (reference sequence). Here the CDR3 DNA reads TGTGCCACCACAGCCCGGGGGATGGAGACCCAGTACTTC. This codes for CATTARGMETQYF.

In its sample, this clonotype was seen many times. The chain joins TRBV6-6 to TRBJ1-2; D might be TRBD1 (5 bases). Trimming stripped 8 bases from V and 3 bases from J, with 13 bases between. The CDR3 is made up of 13 amino acids. Germline CDR1 MNHNY, CDR2 SVGAGI (reference sequence). CDR3 DNA: TGTGCCAGCCAAATCGGGGGGGACTATGGCTACACCTTC. Protein product: CASQIGGDYGYTF.

The chain is built from TRBV15 and TRBJ1-1; possibly TRBD1 for D (5 bases). CDR1 is LNHNV and CDR2 is YYDKDF in the germline V gene (reference sequence). This CDR3 region has 14 residues. The V and J ends lost 5 bases and 5 bases respectively, with 15 bases between them. CDR3: CATSEIARGTEAFF. The CDR3 DNA reads as TGTGCCACCAGCGAAATCGCTAGGGGAACTGAAGCTTTCTTT.

The V gene is TRBV6-1, the J gene TRBJ2-5, with 7 bases that match TRBD1. The CDR3 runs 15 residues. The ends lost 6 bases at V and 5 bases at J; junction bases unmatched: 12. CDR1 and CDR2 from the germline V gene are MNHNS and SASEGT. CDR3 nucleotides: TGTGCCAGCAGCCCCTCGAAGGGGGCGTGGGAGACCCAGTACTTC. The encoded protein is CASSPSKGAWETQYF.

This chain links TRBV5-1 with TRBJ2-7; 7 positions agree with TRBD1. The CDR3 extends over 14 amino acids. After removal of 6 bases from V and 6 bases from J, the junction contained 12 bases not matched to a gene. Germline lookup yields CDR1 SGHRS and CDR2 YFSETQ. CDR3 amino acids: CASKPGTALGEQYF. The CDR3 nucleotides are TGCGCCAGCAAGCCTGGGACAGCCCTAGGCGAGCAGTACTTC.

Ten or more counts support this clonotype. The chain uses TRBV5-1 and TRBJ2-1; D possibly corresponds to TRBD1 (5 bases). CDR1 is SGHRS and CDR2 is YFSETQ in the germline V gene. Trimming left V 1 base short and J 0 bases short, with 11 bases between. The CDR3 spans 16 residues. In DNA form, the CDR3 reads TGCGCCAGCAGCTTGACTCAGGGCGGCTCCTACAATGAGCAGTTCTTC. Protein: CASSLTQGGSYNEQFF.

This clonotype was seen a few times. This chain uses TRBV7-9 with TRBJ1-4; no reliable D call. There are 12 residues in the CDR3. CDR1 is SEHNR, CDR2 FQNEAQ, per germline (reference sequence). The V end lost 11 bases, the J end lost 7 bases, and 14 bases lay between the germline ends. The CDR3 bases are TGTGCCTCCAGCTTTCAAGGTGAAAAACTGTTTTTT. It yields the protein CASSFQGEKLFF.

The V gene is TRBV7-2, the J gene TRBJ2-5; D is possibly TRBD2 (6 bases). Germline V CDR1 and CDR2: SGHTA, FQGNSA. Trimming stripped 5 bases from V and 6 bases from J, with 13 bases between. This CDR3 region has 13 residues. The CDR3 DNA sequence: TGTGCCAGCAGCCCCGCTGGCGGGAAGACCCAGTACTTC. This encodes CASSPAGGKTQYF. Drawing the rest from reference TRBV7-2 and TRBJ2-5, the complete variable domain is GAGVSQSPSNKVTEKGKDVELRCDPISGHTALYWYRQSLGQGLEFLIYFQGNSAPDKSGLPSDRFSAERTGGSVSTLTIQRTQQEDSAVYLCASSPAGGKTQYFGPGTRLLVL.

This clonotype has only a few counts. The genes are TRBV5-1 and TRBJ2-1, with TRBD2 identical over 8 bases. CDR3 size: 16 residues. Germline V gene sequence: CDR1 SGHRS, CDR2 YFSETQ. V shed 3 bases and J 9 bases; nucleotides not matched to a gene: 14. The CDR3 here is CASSSQAGVRGGEQFF. In DNA form, the CDR3 reads TGCGCCAGCAGCTCCCAGGCCGGAGTCCGGGGGGGTGAGCAGTTCTTC.

The table lists this clonotype with a few counts. This chain uses TRBV12-3 or TRBV12-4 with TRBJ1-4; D is ambiguous. V was trimmed by 5 bases and J by 5 bases, leaving 9 bases between them. This CDR3 region has 13 residues. Written as DNA, the CDR3 is TGTGCCAGCAGTAGGTCTAGAAATGAAAAACTGTTTTTT. Translating it yields CASSRSRNEKLFF.

This clonotype was recorded a few times. The chain uses TRBV11-2 and TRBJ2-1; D gene ambiguous. CDR1 and CDR2 (germline): SGHAT, FQNNGV. V lost 0 bases and J lost 8, with 11 bases in between. The CDR3 loop spans 14 amino acids. CDR3 DNA: TGTGCCAGCAGCTTAGAACCATTGGGCCATGAGCAGTTCTTC. Its protein product is CASSLEPLGHEQFF.

This clonotype was recorded a few times. CDR3 in amino acids: CASSIEFAGVVYEQYF. CDR3 DNA sequence: TGTGCCAGTAGTATAGAATTCGCAGGGGTCGTCTACGAGCAGTACTTC. The chain joins TRBV19 to TRBJ2-7; TRBD1 might be the D (6 bases). V was cut by 0 bases and J by 3 bases, with 15 bases left in between. This CDR3 is 16 amino acids long. In germline, CDR1 is LNHDA, CDR2 SQIVND (reference sequence).

The J gene is TRBJ2-1, the V gene TRBV6-2 or TRBV6-3; a weak D match, TRBD2 (6 bases). Trimming shortened V by 4 bases and J by 7 bases, and 20 bases separated the two germline ends. The CDR3 length is 16 residues. Germline V CDR1 and CDR2: MNHEY, SVGEGT. The CDR3 here is CASSSTGSSATNEQFF. CDR3 nucleotide sequence: TGTGCCAGCAGTTCAACCGGGAGTAGTGCAACAAATGAGCAGTTCTTC.

This clonotype appeared a few times. The rearrangement uses TRBV9 and TRBJ1-1; a weak D match, TRBD1 (5 bases). Germline V lookup: CDR1 SGDLS, CDR2 YYNGEE. Trimming removed 0 bases at V and 8 bases at J, with 11 bases between. The CDR3 is 13 residues long. CDR3 in amino acids: CASSVVPRTEAFF. In DNA form, the CDR3 reads TGTGCCAGCAGCGTAGTGCCGCGGACAGAAGCTTTCTTT.

This rearrangement joins TRBV9 to TRBJ2-3; D might be TRBD2 (6 bases). Trimming took 6 bases from V and 3 from J, leaving 17 bases between them. The CDR3 is made up of 15 amino acids. The germline V gene has CDR1 SGDLS and CDR2 YYNGEE. The DNA for the CDR3 is TGTGCCAGCACCCTTGACGGGAGTAAGACAGATACGCAGTATTTT. Amino acids: CASTLDGSKTDTQYF.

Only a few counts were recorded for this clonotype. The rearrangement uses TRBV5-4 and TRBJ2-7, with 8 positions matching TRBD2. Per germline, CDR1 SGHNT and CDR2 YYREEE (reference sequence). Germline trimming cut 3 bases from V and 2 bases from J; bases unmatched to any gene: 4. The CDR3 sequence is 14 residues long. The CDR3 region has the DNA TGTGCCAGCAGCTACGGGACTAGGGCCTACGAGCAGTACTTC. It is translated as CASSYGTRAYEQYF.

The rearrangement links TRBV5-1 to TRBJ2-2, with D tentatively TRBD1 or TRBD2 (6 bases each). Trimming removed 6 bases at V and 4 bases at J, with 13 bases between. CDR1 and CDR2 (germline): SGHRS, YFSETQ. There are 14 residues in the CDR3. CDR3 sequence: CASMIEGGTGELFF. Written as DNA, the CDR3 is TGCGCCAGCATGATCGAGGGGGGCACCGGGGAGCTGTTTTTT.

The chain combines TRBV11-1 with TRBJ2-1, with 11 positions matching TRBD2. CDR3 length equals 19 residues. Losses at the gene ends were 5 bases for V and 0 bases for J; bases not matched to a gene: 12. CDR1 and CDR2 (germline): SGHAT, FQDESV (reference sequence). CDR3 in DNA: TGTGCCAGCAGCCGTTCGCCGGGACTAGCGGCAAGCTCCTACAATGAGCAGTTCTTC. Its protein product is CASSRSPGLAASSYNEQFF.

The chain joins TRBV7-9 to TRBJ2-2; TRBD2 matches at 10 bases. Germline values: CDR1 SEHNR, CDR2 FQNEAQ (reference sequence). The CDR3 is made up of 14 amino acids. V was pared by 8 bases and J by 3 bases, with 3 bases of the junction left unmatched. CDR3 region: CASGLAGDTGELFF. The CDR3 DNA reads TGTGCCAGCGGCCTAGCGGGAGACACCGGGGAGCTGTTTTTT.

The chain carries TRBV10-3 and TRBJ2-1; a possible D gene is TRBD1 (5 bases). Between the trimmed V and J ends, which lost 6 bases and 4 bases, there was a span of 16 bases. Germline CDR1 reads ENHRY; CDR2 reads SYGVKD. The CDR3 runs 15 residues. The CDR3 protein is CAISPSKGVYNEQFF. The CDR3 region has the DNA TGTGCCATCAGCCCCTCAAAAGGGGTTTACAATGAGCAGTTCTTC.

In this sample, this clonotype turned up many times. The chain carries TRBV4-3 and TRBJ1-2; 9 nucleotides align to TRBD1. Trimming took 4 bases from V and 4 from J; bases not matched to a gene: 7. The CDR3 spans 15 residues. Germline assignment: CDR1 LGHNA and CDR2 YSLEER. This CDR3 is CASSPAGDRAYGYTF. DNA for the CDR3: TGCGCCAGCAGCCCCGCCGGGGACAGGGCCTATGGCTACACCTTC.

The CDR3 protein is CASSVASREETQYF. CDR3 in DNA: TGTGCCAGCAGTGTTGCTAGTCGCGAAGAGACCCAGTACTTC. The rearrangement links TRBV2 to TRBJ2-5, with unresolved D. Trimming took 4 bases from V and 3 from J, leaving 12 bases between them. The germline V gene encodes CDR1 SNHLY and CDR2 FYNNEI. This CDR3 has 14 amino acids.

This clonotype was counted between two and nine times. This chain joins TRBV20-1 and TRBJ2-1, with D uncertain. The CDR3 length is 17 residues. Looked up from germline, CDR1 is DFQATT and CDR2 is SNEGSKA (reference sequence). The V end lost 0 bases, the J end lost 0 bases, and 15 bases lay between the germline ends. DNA for the CDR3: TGCAGTGCTAGAGATCCCTCCGCCAGCTCCTCCTACAATGAGCAGTTCTTC. It translates to CSARDPSASSSYNEQFF.

The gene calls are TRBV6-4 and TRBJ2-1; D is possibly TRBD2 (5 bases). Trimming cost V 0 bases and J 6 bases, with 18 bases left between them. CDR1 is MRHNA and CDR2 is SNTAGT in the germline V gene. This CDR3 is 17 amino acids long. The CDR3 DNA reads TGTGCCAGCAGTGACTCACCTTTCCCGGAGGCGTTCAATGAGCAGTTCTTC. This encodes CASSDSPFPEAFNEQFF.

Only a few counts were recorded for this clonotype. This chain connects TRBV7-2 to TRBJ2-3; D unclear. Germline assignment: CDR1 SGHTA and CDR2 FQGNSA. CDR3 length: 16 amino acids. V was trimmed by 5 bases and J by 3 bases, leaving 18 bases between them. The CDR3 spells CASSPVGPFTTDTQYF. DNA of the CDR3: TGTGCCAGCAGCCCCGTTGGCCCATTCACGACAGATACGCAGTATTTT. The full variable domain, with the rest looked up from reference TRBV7-2 and TRBJ2-3, is GAGVSQSPSNKVTEKGKDVELRCDPISGHTALYWYRQSLGQGLEFLIYFQGNSAPDKSGLPSDRFSAERTGGSVSTLTIQRTQQEDSAVYLCASSPVGPFTTDTQYFGPGTRLTVL.

The chain recombines TRBV7-2 with TRBJ1-1, with 8 bases lining up with TRBD1. CDR3 size: 15 residues. Germline CDR1 reads SGHTA; CDR2 reads FQGNSA. V was clipped by 5 bases and J by 4 bases; unmatched bases: 9. CDR3 amino acids: CASSPWTGSGTEAFF. DNA for the CDR3: TGTGCCAGCAGCCCCTGGACAGGGTCGGGCACTGAAGCTTTCTTT.